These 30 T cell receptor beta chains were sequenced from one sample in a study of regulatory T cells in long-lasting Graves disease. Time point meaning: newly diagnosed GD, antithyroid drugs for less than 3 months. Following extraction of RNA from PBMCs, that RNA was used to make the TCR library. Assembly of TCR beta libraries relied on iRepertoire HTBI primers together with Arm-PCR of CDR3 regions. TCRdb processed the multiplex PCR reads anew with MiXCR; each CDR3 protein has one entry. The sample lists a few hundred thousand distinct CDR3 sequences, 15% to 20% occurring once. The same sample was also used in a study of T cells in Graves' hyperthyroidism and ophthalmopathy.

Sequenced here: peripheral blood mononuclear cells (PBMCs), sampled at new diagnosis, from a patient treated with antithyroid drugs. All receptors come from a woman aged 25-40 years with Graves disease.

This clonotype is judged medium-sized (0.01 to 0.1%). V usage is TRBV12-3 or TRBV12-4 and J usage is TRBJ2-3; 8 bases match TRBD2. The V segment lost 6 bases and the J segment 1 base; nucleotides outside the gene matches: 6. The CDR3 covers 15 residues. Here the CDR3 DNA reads TGTGCCAGCAGCACGCGGGGGGACGGCACAGATACGCAGTATTTT. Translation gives CASSTRGDGTDTQYF.

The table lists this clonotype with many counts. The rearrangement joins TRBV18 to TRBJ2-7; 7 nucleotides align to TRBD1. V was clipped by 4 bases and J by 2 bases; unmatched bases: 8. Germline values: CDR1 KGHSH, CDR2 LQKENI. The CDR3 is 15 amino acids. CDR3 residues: CASSRQGSLTYEQYF. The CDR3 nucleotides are TGTGCCAGCTCACGACAGGGATCTTTGACCTACGAGCAGTACTTC. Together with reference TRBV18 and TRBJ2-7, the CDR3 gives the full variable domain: NAGVMQNPRHLVRRRGQEARLRCSPMKGHSHVYWYRQLPEEGLKFMVYLQKENIIDESGMPKERFSAEFPKEGPSILRIQQVVRGDSAAYFCASSRQGSLTYEQYFGPGTRLTVT.

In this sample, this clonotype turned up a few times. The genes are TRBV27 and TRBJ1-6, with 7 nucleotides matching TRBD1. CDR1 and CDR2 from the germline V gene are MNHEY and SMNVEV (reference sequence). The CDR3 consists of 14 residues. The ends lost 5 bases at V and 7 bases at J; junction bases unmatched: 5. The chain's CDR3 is CASSTGARNSPLHF. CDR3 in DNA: TGTGCCAGCAGTACAGGGGCCAGGAATTCACCCCTCCACTTT.

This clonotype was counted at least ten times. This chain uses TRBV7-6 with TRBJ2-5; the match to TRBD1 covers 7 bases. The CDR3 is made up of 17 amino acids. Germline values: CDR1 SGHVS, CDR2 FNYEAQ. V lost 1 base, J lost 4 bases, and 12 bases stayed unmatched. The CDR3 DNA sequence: TGTGCCAGCAGCTTAGGACCCAGACAGGGATCGGGAGAGACCCAGTACTTC. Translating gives CASSLGPRQGSGETQYF.

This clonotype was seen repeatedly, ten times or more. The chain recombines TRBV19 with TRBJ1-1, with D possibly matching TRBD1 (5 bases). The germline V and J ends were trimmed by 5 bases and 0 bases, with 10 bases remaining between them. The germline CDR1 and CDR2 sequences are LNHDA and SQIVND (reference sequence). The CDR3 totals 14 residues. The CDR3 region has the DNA TGTGCCAGTAGTTCGCAAGGGGTGAACACTGAAGCTTTCTTT. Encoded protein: CASSSQGVNTEAFF.

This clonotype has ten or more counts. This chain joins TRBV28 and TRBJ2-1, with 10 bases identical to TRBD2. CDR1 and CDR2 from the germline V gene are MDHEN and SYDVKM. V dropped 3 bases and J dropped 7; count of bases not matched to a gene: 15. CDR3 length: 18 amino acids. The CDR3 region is CASSFFLAGARGRNEQFF. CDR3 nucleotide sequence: TGTGCCAGCAGTTTCTTCCTAGCGGGGGCACGGGGCCGGAATGAGCAGTTCTTC.

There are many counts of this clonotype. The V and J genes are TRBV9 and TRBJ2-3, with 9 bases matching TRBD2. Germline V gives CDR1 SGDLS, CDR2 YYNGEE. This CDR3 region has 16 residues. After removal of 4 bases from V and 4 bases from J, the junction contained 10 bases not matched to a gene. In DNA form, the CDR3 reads TGTGCCAGCAGCCAGGAAGGAGCGGGGGGCCCAGATACGCAGTATTTT. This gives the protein CASSQEGAGGPDTQYF.

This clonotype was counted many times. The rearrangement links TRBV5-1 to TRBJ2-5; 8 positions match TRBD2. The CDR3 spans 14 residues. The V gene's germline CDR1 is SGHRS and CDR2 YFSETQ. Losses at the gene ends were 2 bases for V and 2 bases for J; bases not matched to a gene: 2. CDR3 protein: CASSLPGGQETQYF. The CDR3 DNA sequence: TGCGCCAGCAGCTTACCGGGGGGGCAAGAGACCCAGTACTTC. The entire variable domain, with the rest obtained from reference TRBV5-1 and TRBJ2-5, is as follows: KAGVTQTPRYLIKTRGQQVTLSCSPISGHRSVSWYQQTPGQGLQFLFEYFSETQRNKGNFPGRFSGRQFSNSRSEMNVSTLELGDSALYLCASSLPGGQETQYFGPGTRLLVL.

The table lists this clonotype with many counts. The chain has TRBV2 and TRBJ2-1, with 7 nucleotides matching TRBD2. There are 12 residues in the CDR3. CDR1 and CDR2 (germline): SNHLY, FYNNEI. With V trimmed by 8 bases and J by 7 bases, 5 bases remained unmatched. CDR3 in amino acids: CASQRGGNEQFF. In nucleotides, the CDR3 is TGTGCCAGCCAGCGGGGTGGGAATGAGCAGTTCTTC.

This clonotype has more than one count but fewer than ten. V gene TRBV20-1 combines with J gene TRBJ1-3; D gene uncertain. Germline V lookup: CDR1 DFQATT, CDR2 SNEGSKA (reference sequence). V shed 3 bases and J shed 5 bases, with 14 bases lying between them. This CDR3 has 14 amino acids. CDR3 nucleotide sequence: TGCAGTGCTAGTCATACAGCCGTCAGAAACACCATATATTTT. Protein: CSASHTAVRNTIYF.

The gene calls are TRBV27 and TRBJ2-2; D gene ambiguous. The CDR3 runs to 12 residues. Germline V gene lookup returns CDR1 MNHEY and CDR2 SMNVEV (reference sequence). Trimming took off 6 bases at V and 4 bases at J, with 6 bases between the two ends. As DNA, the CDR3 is TGTGCCAGCAGATGGTTCACCGGGGAGCTGTTTTTT. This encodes CASRWFTGELFF.

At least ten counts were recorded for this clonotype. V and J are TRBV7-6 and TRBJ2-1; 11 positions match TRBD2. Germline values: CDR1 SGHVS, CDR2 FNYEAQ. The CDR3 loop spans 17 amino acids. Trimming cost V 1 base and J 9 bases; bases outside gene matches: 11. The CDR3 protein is CASSLVVSGGALGEQFF. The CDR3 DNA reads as TGTGCCAGCAGCTTAGTAGTTAGCGGGGGGGCCTTGGGTGAGCAGTTCTTC.

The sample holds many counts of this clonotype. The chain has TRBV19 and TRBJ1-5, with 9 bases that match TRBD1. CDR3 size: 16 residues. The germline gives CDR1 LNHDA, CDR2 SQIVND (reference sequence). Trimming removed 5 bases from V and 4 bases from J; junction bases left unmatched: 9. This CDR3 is CASSPRDRVRNQPQHF. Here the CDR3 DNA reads TGTGCCAGTAGTCCCCGGGACAGGGTACGGAATCAGCCCCAGCATTTT.

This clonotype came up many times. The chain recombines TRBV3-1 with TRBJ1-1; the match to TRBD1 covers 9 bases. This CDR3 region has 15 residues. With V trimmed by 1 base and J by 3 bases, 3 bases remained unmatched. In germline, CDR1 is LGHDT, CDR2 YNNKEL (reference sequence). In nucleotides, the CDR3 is TGTGCCAGCAGCCAAGGTTGGACAGGGGACACTGAAGCTTTCTTT. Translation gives CASSQGWTGDTEAFF.

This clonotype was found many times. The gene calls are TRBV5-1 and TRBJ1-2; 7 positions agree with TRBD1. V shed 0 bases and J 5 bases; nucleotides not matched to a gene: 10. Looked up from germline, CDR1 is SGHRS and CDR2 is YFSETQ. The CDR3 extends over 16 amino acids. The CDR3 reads CASSLVAGGSQYGYTF. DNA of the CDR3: TGCGCCAGCAGCTTGGTAGCAGGGGGAAGTCAATATGGCTACACCTTC.

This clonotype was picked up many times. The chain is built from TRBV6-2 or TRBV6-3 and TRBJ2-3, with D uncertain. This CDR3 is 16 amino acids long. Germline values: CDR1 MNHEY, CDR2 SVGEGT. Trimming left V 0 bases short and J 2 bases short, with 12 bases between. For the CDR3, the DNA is TGTGCCAGCAGTTACTCGAAGATCTTGGACACAGATACGCAGTATTTT. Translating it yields CASSYSKILDTDTQYF.

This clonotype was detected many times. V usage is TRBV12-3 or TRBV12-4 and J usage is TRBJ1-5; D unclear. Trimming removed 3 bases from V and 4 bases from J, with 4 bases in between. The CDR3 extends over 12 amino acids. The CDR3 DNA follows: TGTGCCAGCAGTTTTGCGAATCAGCCCCAGCATTTT. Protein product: CASSFANQPQHF.

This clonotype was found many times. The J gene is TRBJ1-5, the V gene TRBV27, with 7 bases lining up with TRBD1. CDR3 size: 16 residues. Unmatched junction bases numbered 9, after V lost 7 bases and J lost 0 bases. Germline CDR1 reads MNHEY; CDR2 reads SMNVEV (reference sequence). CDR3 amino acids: CASTPGGTHSNQPQHF. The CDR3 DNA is TGTGCCAGCACCCCAGGGGGGACCCATAGCAATCAGCCCCAGCATTTT.

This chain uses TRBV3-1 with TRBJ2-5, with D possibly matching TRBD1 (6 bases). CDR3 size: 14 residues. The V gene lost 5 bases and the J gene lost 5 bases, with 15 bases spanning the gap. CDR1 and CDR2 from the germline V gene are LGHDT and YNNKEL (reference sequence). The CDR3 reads CASSSPKGEETQYF. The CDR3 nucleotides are TGTGCCAGCAGCTCCCCCAAGGGGGAGGAGACCCAGTACTTC.

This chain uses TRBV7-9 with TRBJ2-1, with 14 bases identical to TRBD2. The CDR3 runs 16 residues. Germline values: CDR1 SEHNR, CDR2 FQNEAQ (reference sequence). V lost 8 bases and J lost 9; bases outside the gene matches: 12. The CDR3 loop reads CASQPTSGRALVEQFF. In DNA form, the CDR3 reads TGTGCCAGCCAACCGACTAGCGGGAGGGCCCTCGTTGAGCAGTTCTTC.

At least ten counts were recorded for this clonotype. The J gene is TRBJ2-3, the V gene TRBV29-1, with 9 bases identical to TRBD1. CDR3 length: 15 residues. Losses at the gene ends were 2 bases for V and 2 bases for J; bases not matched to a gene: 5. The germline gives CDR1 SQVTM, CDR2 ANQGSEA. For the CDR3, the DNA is TGCAGCGTTGAACCACAGGGGGCGGTCACAGATACGCAGTATTTT. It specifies CSVEPQGAVTDTQYF.

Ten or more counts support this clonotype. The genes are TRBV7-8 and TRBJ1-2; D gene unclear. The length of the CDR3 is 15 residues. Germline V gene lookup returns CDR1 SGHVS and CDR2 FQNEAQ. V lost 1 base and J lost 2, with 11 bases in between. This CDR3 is CASSLEVGVNYGYTF. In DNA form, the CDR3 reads TGTGCCAGCAGCTTAGAAGTTGGAGTAAACTATGGCTACACCTTC. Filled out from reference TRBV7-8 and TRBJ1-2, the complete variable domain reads GAGVSQSPRYKVAKRGQDVALRCDPISGHVSLFWYQQALGQGPEFLTYFQNEAQLDKSGLPSDRFFAERPEGSVSTLKIQRTQQEDSAVYLCASSLEVGVNYGYTFGSGTRLTVV.

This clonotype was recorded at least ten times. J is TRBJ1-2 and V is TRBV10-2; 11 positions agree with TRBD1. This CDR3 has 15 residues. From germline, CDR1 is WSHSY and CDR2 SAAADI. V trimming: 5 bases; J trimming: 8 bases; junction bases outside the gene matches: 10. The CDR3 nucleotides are TGCGCCAGCAGTATGACCGGGACAGGGGGAAGCGGCTACACCTTC. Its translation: CASSMTGTGGSGYTF.

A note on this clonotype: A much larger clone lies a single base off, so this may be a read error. CDR3 loop: CASSESWDGFSNQPQHF. The CDR3 DNA sequence: TGTGCCAGCAGTGAGTCATGGGACGGCTTTAGCAATCAGCCCCAGCATTTT. The gene calls are TRBV6-1 and TRBJ1-5; maybe TRBD1 (5 bases). V lost 3 bases and J lost 0, with 15 bases in between. CDR3 size: 17 residues. CDR1 MNHNS and CDR2 SASEGT come from the germline V gene.

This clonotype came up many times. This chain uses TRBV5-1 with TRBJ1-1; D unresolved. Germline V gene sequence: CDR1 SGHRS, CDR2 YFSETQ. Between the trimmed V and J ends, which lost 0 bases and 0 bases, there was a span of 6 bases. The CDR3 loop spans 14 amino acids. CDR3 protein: CASSLEHMNTEAFF. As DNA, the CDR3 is TGCGCCAGCAGCTTGGAACATATGAACACTGAAGCTTTCTTT.

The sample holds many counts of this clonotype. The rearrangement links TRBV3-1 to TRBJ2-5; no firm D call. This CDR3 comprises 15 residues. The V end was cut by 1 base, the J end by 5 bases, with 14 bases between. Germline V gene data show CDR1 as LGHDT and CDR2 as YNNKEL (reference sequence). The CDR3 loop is CASSQGLSFGETQYF. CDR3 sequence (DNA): TGTGCCAGCAGCCAAGGGCTGAGCTTCGGGGAGACCCAGTACTTC.

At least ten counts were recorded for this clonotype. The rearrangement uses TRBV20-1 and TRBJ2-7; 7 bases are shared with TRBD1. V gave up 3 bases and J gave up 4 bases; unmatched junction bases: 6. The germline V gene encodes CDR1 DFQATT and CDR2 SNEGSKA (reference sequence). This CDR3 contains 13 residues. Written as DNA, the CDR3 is TGCAGTGCTAGTTATAGGGGGCCGTACGAGCAGTACTTC. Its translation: CSASYRGPYEQYF.

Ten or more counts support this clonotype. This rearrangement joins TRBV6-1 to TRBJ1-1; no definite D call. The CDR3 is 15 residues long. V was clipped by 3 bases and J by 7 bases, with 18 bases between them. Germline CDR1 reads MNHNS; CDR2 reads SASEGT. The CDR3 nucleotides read TGTGCCAGCAGTGATTTGAGGGAGGTTGAGGTTGAAGCTTTCTTT. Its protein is CASSDLREVEVEAFF.

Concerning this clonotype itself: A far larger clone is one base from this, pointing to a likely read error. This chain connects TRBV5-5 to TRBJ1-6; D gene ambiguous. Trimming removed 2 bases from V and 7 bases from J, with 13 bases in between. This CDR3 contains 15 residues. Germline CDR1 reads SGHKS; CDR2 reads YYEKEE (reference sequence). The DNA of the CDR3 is TGTGCCAGCAGCTTAGAGGCTCTGGGGAATTCACCCCTCCACTTT. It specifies CASSLEALGNSPLHF.

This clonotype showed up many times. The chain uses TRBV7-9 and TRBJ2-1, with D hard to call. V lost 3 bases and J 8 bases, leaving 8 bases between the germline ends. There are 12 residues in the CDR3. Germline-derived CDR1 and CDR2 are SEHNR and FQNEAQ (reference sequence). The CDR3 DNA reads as TGTGCCAGCAGCTTCTTCGGCGATGAGCAGTTCTTC. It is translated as CASSFFGDEQFF.